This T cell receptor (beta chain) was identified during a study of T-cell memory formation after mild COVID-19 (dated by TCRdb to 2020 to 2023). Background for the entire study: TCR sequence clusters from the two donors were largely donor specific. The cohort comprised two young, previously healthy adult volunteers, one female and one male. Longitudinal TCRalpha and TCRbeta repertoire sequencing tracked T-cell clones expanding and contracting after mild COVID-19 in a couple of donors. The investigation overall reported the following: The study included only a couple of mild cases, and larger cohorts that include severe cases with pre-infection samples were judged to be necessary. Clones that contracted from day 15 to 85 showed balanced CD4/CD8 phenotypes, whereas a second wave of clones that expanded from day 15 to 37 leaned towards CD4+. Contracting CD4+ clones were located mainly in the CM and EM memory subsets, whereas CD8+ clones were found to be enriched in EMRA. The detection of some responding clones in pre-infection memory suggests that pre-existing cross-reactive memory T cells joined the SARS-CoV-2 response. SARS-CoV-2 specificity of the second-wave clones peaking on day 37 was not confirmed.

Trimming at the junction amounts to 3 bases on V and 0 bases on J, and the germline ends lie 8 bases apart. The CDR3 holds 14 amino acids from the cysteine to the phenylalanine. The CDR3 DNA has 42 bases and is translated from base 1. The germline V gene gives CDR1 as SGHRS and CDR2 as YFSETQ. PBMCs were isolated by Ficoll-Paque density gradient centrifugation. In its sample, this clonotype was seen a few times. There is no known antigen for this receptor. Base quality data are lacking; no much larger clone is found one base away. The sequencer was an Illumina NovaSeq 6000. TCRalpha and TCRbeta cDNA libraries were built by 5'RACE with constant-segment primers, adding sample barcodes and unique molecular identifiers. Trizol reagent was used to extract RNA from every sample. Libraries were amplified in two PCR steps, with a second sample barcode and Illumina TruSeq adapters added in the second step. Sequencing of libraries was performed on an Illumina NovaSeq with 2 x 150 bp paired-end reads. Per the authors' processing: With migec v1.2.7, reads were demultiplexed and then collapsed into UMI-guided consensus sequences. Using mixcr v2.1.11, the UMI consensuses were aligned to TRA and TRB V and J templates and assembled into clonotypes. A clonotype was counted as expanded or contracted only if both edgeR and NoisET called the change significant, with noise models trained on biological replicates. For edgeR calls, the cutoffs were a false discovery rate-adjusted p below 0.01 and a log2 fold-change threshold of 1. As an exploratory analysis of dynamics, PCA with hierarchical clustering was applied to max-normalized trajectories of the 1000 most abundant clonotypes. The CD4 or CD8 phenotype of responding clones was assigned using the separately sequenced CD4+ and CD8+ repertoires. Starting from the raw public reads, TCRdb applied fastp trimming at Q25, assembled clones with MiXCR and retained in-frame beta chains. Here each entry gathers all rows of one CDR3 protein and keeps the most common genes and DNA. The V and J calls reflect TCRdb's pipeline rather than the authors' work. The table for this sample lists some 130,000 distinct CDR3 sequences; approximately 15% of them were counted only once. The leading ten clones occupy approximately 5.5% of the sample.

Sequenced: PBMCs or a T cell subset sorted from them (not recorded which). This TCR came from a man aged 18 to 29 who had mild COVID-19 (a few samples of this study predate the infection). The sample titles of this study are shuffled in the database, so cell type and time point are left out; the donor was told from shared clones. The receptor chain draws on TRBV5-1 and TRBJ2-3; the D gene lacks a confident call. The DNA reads TGCGCCAGCAGCTCCCCTCAAAGCACAGATACGCAGTATTTT. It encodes CASSSPQSTDTQYF.